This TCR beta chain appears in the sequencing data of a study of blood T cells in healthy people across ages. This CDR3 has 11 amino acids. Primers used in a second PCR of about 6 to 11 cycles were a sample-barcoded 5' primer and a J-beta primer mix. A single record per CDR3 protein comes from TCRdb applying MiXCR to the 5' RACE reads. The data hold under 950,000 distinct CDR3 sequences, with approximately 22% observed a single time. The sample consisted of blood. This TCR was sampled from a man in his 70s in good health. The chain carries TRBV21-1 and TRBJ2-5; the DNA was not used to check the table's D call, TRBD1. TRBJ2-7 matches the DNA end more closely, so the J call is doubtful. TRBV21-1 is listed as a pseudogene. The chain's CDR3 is CASSPCYEQYV. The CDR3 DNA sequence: TGTGCCAGCAGCCCCTGCTACGAGCAGTACGTC.